Listed below are T cell receptor beta chains from one sample, sequenced in a study of blood T cell repertoires in COVID-19. Measured with immunoSEQ multiplex PCR; TCRdb has only the in-frame clones, and not every one. The sample contains 120,000 to 150,000 clones, around 86% of which appear only once. Sequencing was done on a sample of peripheral blood. These receptors originate from a man aged 50 to 60 who had recovered from COVID-19. Both conserved end residues are part of each CDR3. A D gene is named only where the DNA matches it firmly. Expanded clones are given a class, and other clones once, few, many or no size at all.

D gene: TRBD1; V gene: TRBV4-1; clone size: -; J gene: TRBJ1-5; CDR3 DNA: TGCGCCAGCAGCCAAGTCACAGGGGAAGTAACGAATCAGCCCCAGCATTTT; CDR3 protein: CASSQVTGEVTNQPQHF
D gene: TRBD1; V gene: TRBV7-8; clone size: -; J gene: TRBJ2-3; CDR3 DNA: TGTGCCAGCAGCCCACTACCGGGACAGGGCATAGATACGCAGTATTTT; CDR3 protein: CASSPLPGQGIDTQYF
D gene: -; V gene: TRBV4-1; clone size: -; J gene: TRBJ1-1; CDR3 DNA: TGCGCCAGCAGCCAAGTTGTTGGAGGGCCTGAAGCTTTCTTT; CDR3 protein: CASSQVVGGPEAFF
D gene: TRBD1; V gene: TRBV27; clone size: -; J gene: TRBJ2-7; CDR3 DNA: TGTGCCAGCAGAAATACAGGGGGCCAAGAGCAGTACTTC; CDR3 protein: CASRNTGGQEQYF
D gene: -; V gene: TRBV6-5; clone size: -; J gene: TRBJ1-6; CDR3 DNA: TGTGCCAGCAGTTACTCCTCGGGTGCGAATTCACCCCTCCACTTT; CDR3 protein: CASSYSSGANSPLHF
D gene: -; V gene: TRBV6-5; clone size: once; J gene: TRBJ1-5; CDR3 DNA: TGTGCCAGCAGTTACGAACCGGGGGGCAATCAGCCCCAGCATTTT; CDR3 protein: CASSYEPGGNQPQHF
D gene: TRBD2; V gene: TRBV6-1; clone size: -; J gene: TRBJ2-5; CDR3 DNA: TGTGCCAGCAGTGGGCTGGGGACTAGCGGGAGACGGCCGGGGGAGACCCAGTACTTC; CDR3 protein: CASSGLGTSGRRPGETQYF
D gene: TRBD1; V gene: TRBV11-3; clone size: -; J gene: TRBJ1-2; CDR3 DNA: TGTGCCAGCAGCTCCGGGACAGGGGGTGGCTACACCTTC; CDR3 protein: CASSSGTGGGYTF
D gene: -; V gene: TRBV5-8; clone size: -; J gene: TRBJ1-2; CDR3 DNA: TGTGCCAGCAGCTTGGGAGGGCCATACTATGGCTACACCTTC; CDR3 protein: CASSLGGPYYGYTF
D gene: -; V gene: TRBV10-3; clone size: -; J gene: TRBJ1-3; CDR3 DNA: TGTGCCATCAGTGAGTCGATGGGGGCCCCTCCTGGAAACACCATATATTTT; CDR3 protein: CAISESMGAPPGNTIYF
D gene: -; V gene: TRBV2; clone size: -; J gene: TRBJ1-2; CDR3 DNA: TGTGCCAGCAGTGAACGGGAAATGGGCTATGGCTACACCTTC; CDR3 protein: CASSEREMGYGYTF
D gene: -; V gene: TRBV13; clone size: -; J gene: TRBJ2-5; CDR3 DNA: TGTGCCAGCAGGCCGGCCTATCGGAAGGAGGAGCCGTACTTC; CDR3 protein: CASRPAYRKEEPYF
D gene: TRBD2; V gene: TRBV5-4; clone size: -; J gene: TRBJ2-3; CDR3 DNA: TGTGCCAGCAGCTTGGAAAGAGTCAGAGCGGGGGGGCGAACAGATACGCAGTATTTT; CDR3 protein: CASSLERVRAGGRTDTQYF
D gene: TRBD1; V gene: TRBV5-1; clone size: -; J gene: TRBJ2-1; CDR3 DNA: TGCGCCAGCAGCTTGCCCGGGACAGGGGGTTTTGGTGCGTTCTTC; CDR3 protein: CASSLPGTGGFGAFF
D gene: -; V gene: TRBV5-5; clone size: -; J gene: TRBJ1-2; CDR3 DNA: TGTGCCAGCAGCCCAGACTCAAACGAGGGCTATGGCTACACCTTC; CDR3 protein: CASSPDSNEGYGYTF
D gene: -; V gene: TRBV6-2/TRBV6-3; clone size: -; J gene: TRBJ1-5; CDR3 DNA: TGTGCCAGCAGTTACCTCGGCGGAGGCCGGCCCCAGCATTTT; CDR3 protein: CASSYLGGGRPQHF
D gene: -; V gene: TRBV6-2/TRBV6-3; clone size: once; J gene: TRBJ1-2; CDR3 DNA: TGTGCCAGCAGCAACGGCGTTCCAGGTGGCTACACCTTC; CDR3 protein: CASSNGVPGGYTF
D gene: TRBD2; V gene: TRBV7-8; clone size: -; J gene: TRBJ2-1; CDR3 DNA: TGTGCCATTTCCCCAGCGGGGACCTACAATGAGCAGTTCTTC; CDR3 protein: CAISPAGTYNEQFF
D gene: -; V gene: TRBV4-1; clone size: once; J gene: TRBJ1-6; CDR3 DNA: TGCGCCAGCAGCCAAGTAACAGGTTCACCCCTCCACTTT; CDR3 protein: CASSQVTGSPLHF
D gene: -; V gene: TRBV6-4; clone size: -; J gene: TRBJ2-1; CDR3 DNA: TGTGCCAGCAGTGGCGTCGGGGGTGCTGGGTCCTACAATGAGCAGTTCTTC; CDR3 protein: CASSGVGGAGSYNEQFF
D gene: -; V gene: TRBV14; clone size: -; J gene: TRBJ1-1; CDR3 DNA: TGTGCCAGCAGCCAAGATACAGGATCGAACACTGAAGCTTTCTTT; CDR3 protein: CASSQDTGSNTEAFF
D gene: -; V gene: TRBV19; clone size: -; J gene: TRBJ2-1; CDR3 DNA: TGTGCCAGTAGTTCGGCGACAGGTAATGACTACAATGAGCAGTTCTTC; CDR3 protein: CASSSATGNDYNEQFF
D gene: TRBD1; V gene: TRBV27; clone size: -; J gene: TRBJ1-2; CDR3 DNA: TGTGCCAGCAGGGATTTATCCGGGACAGCTAACTATGGCTACACCTTC; CDR3 protein: CASRDLSGTANYGYTF
D gene: -; V gene: TRBV6-5; clone size: -; J gene: TRBJ1-2; CDR3 DNA: TGTGCCAGCAGTTACTCGGACAGAGGATTTGATGGCTACACCTTC; CDR3 protein: CASSYSDRGFDGYTF
D gene: -; V gene: TRBV7-9; clone size: -; J gene: TRBJ1-5; CDR3 DNA: TGTGCCAGCAGCTTAGATTCAGGGGCACAGCCCCAGCATTTT; CDR3 protein: CASSLDSGAQPQHF
D gene: -; V gene: TRBV10-1; clone size: -; J gene: TRBJ1-1; CDR3 DNA: TGCGCCAGCACGGGGGGAGAGCGGTGGAAAAACACTGAAGCTTTCTTT; CDR3 protein: CASTGGERWKNTEAFF
D gene: TRBD1; V gene: TRBV5-1; clone size: -; J gene: TRBJ2-2; CDR3 DNA: TGCGCCAGCAGCTTAGAACCGGGACAGTACACCGGGGAGCTGTTTTTT; CDR3 protein: CASSLEPGQYTGELFF
D gene: TRBD2; V gene: TRBV5-1; clone size: -; J gene: TRBJ2-5; CDR3 DNA: TGCGCCAGCAGCCCTGAGGGACTAGCGGGGGGGCCGGGAGAGACCCAGTACTTC; CDR3 protein: CASSPEGLAGGPGETQYF
D gene: TRBD1; V gene: TRBV7-9; clone size: -; J gene: TRBJ1-4; CDR3 DNA: TGTGCCAGCAGCTTAGGGGGGACAGGTGAAAAACTGTTTTTT; CDR3 protein: CASSLGGTGEKLFF
D gene: TRBD1; V gene: TRBV5-5; clone size: once; J gene: TRBJ1-3; CDR3 DNA: TGTGCCAGCAGCTTGCGGACAGGGACGCCTGGAAACACCATATATTTT; CDR3 protein: CASSLRTGTPGNTIYF
D gene: -; V gene: TRBV7-8; clone size: many; J gene: TRBJ1-3; CDR3 DNA: TGTGCCAGCAGCTTAGGGGGGCGGTCTGGTGGAAACACCATATATTTT; CDR3 protein: CASSLGGRSGGNTIYF
D gene: -; V gene: TRBV6-5; clone size: -; J gene: TRBJ1-1; CDR3 DNA: TGTGCCAGCGGGCTGGGGGCCGACACTGAAGCTTTCTTT; CDR3 protein: CASGLGADTEAFF
D gene: TRBD2; V gene: TRBV10-3; clone size: -; J gene: TRBJ2-3; CDR3 DNA: TGTGCCAGTCAAGCGGGGGTCCGCACAGATACGCAGTATTTT; CDR3 protein: CASQAGVRTDTQYF
D gene: TRBD2; V gene: TRBV5-5; clone size: -; J gene: TRBJ2-5; CDR3 DNA: TGTGCCAGCAGCCCTCGACTAGCCGGGGAGACCCAGTACTTC; CDR3 protein: CASSPRLAGETQYF
D gene: TRBD1; V gene: TRBV6-2/TRBV6-3; clone size: -; J gene: TRBJ2-7; CDR3 DNA: TGTGCCAGCAGTTATAGACAGGGGGCGATAGTCGAGCAGTACTTC; CDR3 protein: CASSYRQGAIVEQYF
D gene: TRBD1; V gene: TRBV6-5; clone size: few; J gene: TRBJ1-5; CDR3 DNA: TGTGCCAGCAGTTGGACAGGGGGCGATCAGCCCCAGCATTTT; CDR3 protein: CASSWTGGDQPQHF
D gene: -; V gene: TRBV27; clone size: few; J gene: TRBJ2-2; CDR3 DNA: TGTGCCAGCAGTTCCGGGACGAACACCGGGGAGCTGTTTTTT; CDR3 protein: CASSSGTNTGELFF
D gene: TRBD2; V gene: TRBV6-5; clone size: -; J gene: TRBJ2-7; CDR3 DNA: TGTGCCAGCAGCCAGGGACTAGCGGGGAGGTACGAGCAGTACTTC; CDR3 protein: CASSQGLAGRYEQYF
D gene: TRBD1; V gene: TRBV9; clone size: -; J gene: TRBJ2-1; CDR3 DNA: TGTGCCAGCAGCCTCGGGACAGTATACAATGAGCAGTTCTTC; CDR3 protein: CASSLGTVYNEQFF
D gene: -; V gene: TRBV11-3; clone size: -; J gene: TRBJ2-3; CDR3 DNA: TGTGCCAGCAGCTTAGGGACAGTACCCTACACAGATACGCAGTATTTT; CDR3 protein: CASSLGTVPYTDTQYF
D gene: -; V gene: TRBV9; clone size: -; J gene: TRBJ1-3; CDR3 DNA: TGTGCCAGCAGCGTCGGGGGAGCGGCGATCTCTGGAAACACCATATATTTT; CDR3 protein: CASSVGGAAISGNTIYF
D gene: -; V gene: TRBV2; clone size: -; J gene: TRBJ2-5; CDR3 DNA: TGTGCCAGCAGTGAAGCGGGGGGGCCCGAGACCCAGTACTTC; CDR3 protein: CASSEAGGPETQYF